One and the same sample provided the 13 T cell receptor beta chains below, sequenced in a study of technical replicates of blood from several donors. Only in-frame clones appear in the TCRdb table, and some are missing; sequencing was by immunoSEQ multiplex PCR. The sample carries tens of thousands of clones, 90% to 95% recorded once. The sample comprised T cells isolated from PBMCs. Receptors were obtained from a human donor in good health.

This chain links TRBV28 with TRBJ2-7; 9 bases align to TRBD2. This CDR3 is built from 14 residues. Germline CDR1 MDHEN, CDR2 SYDVKM. The V segment lost 3 bases and the J segment 2 bases; nucleotides outside the gene matches: 2. CDR3 in amino acids: CASSFSGSAYEQYF. The CDR3 DNA sequence: TGTGCCAGCAGTTTTAGCGGGAGCGCCTACGAGCAGTACTTC.

The rearrangement uses TRBV10-1 and TRBJ1-1, with TRBD1 identical over 7 bases. The trim removed 4 bases at V and 4 bases at J, leaving 9 bases unmatched. The germline V gene encodes CDR1 WNHNN and CDR2 SYGVQD (reference sequence). There are 15 residues in the CDR3. The CDR3 is CASSVDDRAGTEAFF. The CDR3 DNA sequence: TGCGCCAGCAGTGTCGATGACAGGGCTGGCACTGAAGCTTTCTTT.

This sequence joins TRBV30 and TRBJ2-1, with TRBD2 matching over 7 bases. This CDR3 region has 13 residues. V shed 4 bases, J shed 8 bases, and the junction held 8 bases outside the gene matches. CDR1 is GTSNPN and CDR2 is SVGIG in the germline V gene (reference sequence). The CDR3 protein is CAWMFSGGDEQFF. CDR3 sequence (DNA): TGTGCCTGGATGTTTAGTGGGGGGGATGAGCAGTTCTTC.

The chain carries TRBV25-1 and TRBJ1-2, with 8 bases matching TRBD1. The germline gives CDR1 MGHDK, CDR2 SYGVNS. CDR3 length: 12 amino acids. With 6 bases clipped from V and 8 bases from J, the junction kept 5 bases outside the gene matches. CDR3 in amino acids: CASRQGEEGYTF. The CDR3 nucleotides are TGTGCCAGCAGACAGGGGGAGGAGGGCTACACCTTC.

The gene calls are TRBV13 and TRBJ2-3; D ambiguous. V was pared by 0 bases and J by 4 bases, with 5 bases between. Per germline, CDR1 PRHDT and CDR2 FYEKMQ (reference sequence). This CDR3 comprises 13 residues. The CDR3 loop is CASSLGNPDTQYF. The CDR3 DNA follows: TGTGCCAGCAGCTTAGGCAATCCAGATACGCAGTATTTT.

V is TRBV13 and J is TRBJ2-5; no reliable D call. This CDR3 spans 15 amino acids. Germline V gene sequence: CDR1 PRHDT, CDR2 FYEKMQ (reference sequence). With 0 bases removed from V and 2 bases from J, the gap between germline ends came to 10 bases. The CDR3 nucleotides are TGTGCCAGCAGCTTAGGCGCAGGTTGGCAAGAGACCCAGTACTTC. Its protein is CASSLGAGWQETQYF.

The chain carries TRBV5-1 and TRBJ2-5; D is undetermined. The CDR3 is 13 residues long. V was clipped by 6 bases and J by 5 bases, with 14 bases between them. Germline CDR1 is SGHRS and CDR2 is YFSETQ. The CDR3 spells CASNSGGGETQYF. CDR3 bases: TGCGCCAGCAACTCGGGTGGTGGGGAGACCCAGTACTTC.

The V call is TRBV28, the J call TRBJ2-6; D ambiguous. Germline V CDR1 and CDR2: MDHEN, SYDVKM. Trimming removed 4 bases at V and 0 bases at J, with 16 bases between. The CDR3 extends over 18 amino acids. CDR3 coding DNA: TGTGCCAGCAGTTCCTACCCCTCGATCGGCTCTGGGGCCAACGTCCTGACTTTC. Protein sequence: CASSSYPSIGSGANVLTF.

This chain connects TRBV19 to TRBJ1-1; D unclear. Trimming cost V 4 bases and J 3 bases, with 12 bases left between them. Per germline, CDR1 LNHDA and CDR2 SQIVND (reference sequence). CDR3 length: 14 amino acids. CDR3 amino acids: CASSNSVTDTEAFF. Here the CDR3 DNA reads TGTGCCAGTAGTAATAGTGTTACTGACACTGAAGCTTTCTTT.

The rearrangement uses TRBV6-4 and TRBJ2-1; TRBD2 matches at 8 bases. In germline, CDR1 is MRHNA, CDR2 SNTAGT. After removal of 2 bases from V and 3 bases from J, the junction contained 3 bases not matched to a gene. The CDR3 has 15 amino acids. The CDR3 region has the DNA TGTGCCAGCAGTGACGCCGGGACTAGCTACAATGAGCAGTTCTTC. This encodes CASSDAGTSYNEQFF.

The chain combines TRBV6-1 with TRBJ1-5; weak D call: TRBD1 (5 bases). This CDR3 is 13 amino acids long. Germline V gene sequence: CDR1 MNHNS, CDR2 SASEGT. The V gene lost 4 bases and the J gene lost 7 bases, with 11 bases spanning the gap. CDR3 sequence: CASSGRVVQPQHF. CDR3 bases: TGTGCCAGCAGTGGCAGGGTGGTCCAGCCCCAGCATTTT.

This clone has just one count. J is TRBJ2-7 and V is TRBV7-6, with 9 bases matching TRBD2. Per the germline V gene, CDR1 is SGHVS and CDR2 is FNYEAQ. V gave up 1 base and J gave up 5 bases; unmatched junction bases: 6. The CDR3 spans 15 residues. CDR3 nucleotides: TGTGCCAGCAGCTTAGAGGCGGGAGGGCCGGACGAGCAGTACTTC. It yields the protein CASSLEAGGPDEQYF.

The J gene is TRBJ1-2, the V gene TRBV9, with D hard to call. There are 12 residues in the CDR3. The V gene's germline CDR1 is SGDLS and CDR2 YYNGEE. V was clipped by 2 bases and J by 6 bases, with 8 bases between them. The CDR3 DNA is TGTGCCAGCAGCGTGCTACTGAATGGCTACACCTTC. Amino acids: CASSVLLNGYTF.